The rows below give T cell receptor beta chains drawn from one sample of a study of blood T cell repertoires in COVID-19. Data came from immunoSEQ multiplex PCR; TCRdb stores just in-frame clones and leaves some out. The sample holds about 400,000 clones, roughly 86% seen once. The sequencing sample was made of PBMCs or T cells enriched from blood (not recorded which). Receptors originate from a woman between 25 and 40 years old who had recovered from COVID-19. Both conserved end residues are part of each CDR3. The D gene is left open where the match is weak. Clone size appears in some rows only: once, few, many, or a class for an expanded clone.

NA | TRBD1 | TRBJ1-2 | TRBV6-5 | CASSRDSAYGYTF | TGTGCCAGCAGTCGGGACAGCGCCTATGGCTACACCTTC
NA | NA | TRBJ2-7 | TRBV10-3 | CAISESGGNPEQYF | TGTGCCATCAGTGAGTCTGGCGGGAACCCCGAGCAGTACTTC
NA | TRBD1 | TRBJ1-4 | TRBV4-2 | CASSPDRAAEKLFF | TGTGCCAGCAGTCCTGACAGGGCGGCTGAAAAACTGTTTTTT
NA | TRBD1 | TRBJ1-6 | TRBV6-5 | CASSMTGFNSPLHF | TGTGCCAGCAGTATGACAGGGTTTAATTCACCCCTCCACTTT
NA | NA | TRBJ1-2 | TRBV5-1 | CASSIPSTF | TGCGCCAGCAGCATACCGAGTACCTTC
NA | NA | TRBJ2-7 | TRBV12-3/TRBV12-4 | CASSFSYEQYF | TGTGCCAGCAGTTTTTCATACGAGCAGTACTTC
NA | TRBD2 | TRBJ2-1 | TRBV10-3 | CATLYGTSGRRKKFF | TGTGCCACCCTCTATGGAACTAGCGGGAGGCGAAAAAAGTTCTTC
NA | TRBD2 | TRBJ2-1 | TRBV19 | CASSKSNGLAGTYNEQFF | TGTGCCAGTAGTAAATCAAACGGACTAGCGGGTACCTACAATGAGCAGTTCTTC
few | TRBD1 | TRBJ1-2 | TRBV7-8 | CASSFYRGEFTGYTF | TGTGCCAGCAGCTTTTACAGGGGTGAATTCACTGGCTACACCTTC
few | NA | TRBJ1-2 | TRBV5-1 | CASSLDVPGLNGYTF | TGCGCCAGCAGCTTGGACGTCCCAGGGCTCAATGGCTACACCTTC
NA | NA | TRBJ2-2 | TRBV27 | CASSLGSAAGELFF | TGTGCCAGCAGTTTGGGCTCAGCGGCCGGGGAGCTGTTTTTT
once | NA | TRBJ1-3 | TRBV7-9 | CASSLDQAYTGNTIYF | TGTGCCAGCAGCCTCGATCAGGCCTACACTGGAAACACCATATATTTT
NA | NA | TRBJ2-2 | TRBV5-1 | CASSLGSRTGELFF | TGCGCCAGCAGCTTGGGATCACGGACCGGGGAGCTGTTTTTT
once | NA | TRBJ1-1 | TRBV7-9 | CASSLRQGNTEAFF | TGTGCCAGCAGCTTACGGCAGGGGAACACTGAAGCTTTCTTT
once | NA | TRBJ1-6 | TRBV6-5 | CATTGTFSYNSPLHF | TGTGCCACCACTGGGACTTTCTCCTATAATTCACCCCTCCACTTT
once | NA | TRBJ2-7 | TRBV10-3 | CATSQGNNEQYF | TGTGCCACTAGCCAGGGGAACAACGAGCAGTACTTC
NA | NA | TRBJ1-5 | TRBV4-1 | CASSQLAGANQPQHF | TGCGCCAGCAGCCAACTTGCAGGGGCCAATCAGCCCCAGCATTTT
NA | NA | TRBJ1-1 | TRBV18 | CASSPPTAGGAEAFF | TGTGCCAGCTCACCACCGACCGCCGGGGGTGCTGAAGCTTTCTTT
once | TRBD1 | TRBJ1-1 | TRBV5-8 | CASSFKGQGSIEAFF | TGTGCCAGCAGCTTTAAGGGACAGGGATCGATTGAAGCTTTCTTT
NA | NA | TRBJ1-5 | TRBV27 | CASSTGVDQPQHF | TGTGCCAGCAGTACGGGGGTCGATCAGCCCCAGCATTTT
NA | TRBD1 | TRBJ2-7 | TRBV6-5 | CASSLTGNEQYF | TGTGCCAGCAGCTTGACAGGGAACGAGCAGTACTTC
NA | NA | TRBJ1-1 | TRBV19 | CASSRLQGPAEAFF | TGTGCCAGTAGTAGACTACAGGGACCCGCTGAAGCTTTCTTT
NA | TRBD1 | TRBJ2-2 | TRBV7-3 | CASSGKAGGFTGELFF | TGTGCCAGCAGCGGAAAGGCAGGGGGTTTCACCGGGGAGCTGTTTTTT
NA | TRBD2 | TRBJ2-1 | TRBV10-3 | CAISEPGTSGQQGLSEQFF | TGTGCCATCAGTGAGCCTGGGACTAGCGGACAACAGGGACTTAGTGAGCAGTTCTTC
once | NA | TRBJ2-5 | TRBV20-1 | CSASSERTQYF | TGCAGTGCTAGTAGTGAGCGGACCCAGTACTTC
few | NA | TRBJ2-7 | TRBV7-9 | CASSLVASVGEQYF | TGTGCCAGCAGCTTAGTAGCGAGCGTCGGCGAGCAGTACTTC
NA | TRBD1 | TRBJ1-1 | TRBV6-5 | CASRSPGGNTEAFF | TGTGCCAGCAGATCACCAGGGGGAAACACTGAAGCTTTCTTT
NA | NA | TRBJ2-1 | TRBV7-8 | CASSSLLSDEQFF | TGTGCCAGCAGCTCCCTACTCTCGGATGAGCAGTTCTTC
few | NA | TRBJ1-6 | TRBV9 | CASSVGRKSSYNSPLHF | TGTGCCAGCAGCGTAGGCAGGAAGAGCTCCTATAATTCACCCCTCCACTTT
NA | NA | TRBJ2-1 | TRBV27 | CASSLGQGGYKQFF | TGTGCCAGCAGTTTAGGACAGGGAGGGTATAAGCAGTTCTTC
NA | TRBD1 | TRBJ2-3 | TRBV6-4 | CASSPGTGEGDTQYF | TGTGCCAGCAGCCCCGGGACAGGGGAGGGAGATACGCAGTATTTT
NA | TRBD2 | TRBJ2-1 | TRBV15 | CATSRVGRGSVSVSYNEQFF | TGTGCCACCAGCAGAGTGGGTCGCGGGAGCGTCTCCGTTTCTTACAATGAGCAGTTCTTC
NA | TRBD1 | TRBJ1-5 | TRBV19 | CASILGQGEDQPQHF | TGTGCCAGTATCCTCGGACAGGGAGAGGATCAGCCCCAGCATTTT
NA | NA | TRBJ2-3 | TRBV3-1/TRBV3-2 | CASSHLRKGAGNTDTQYF | TGTGCCAGCAGCCACCTCAGAAAAGGTGCGGGAAACACAGATACGCAGTATTTT
NA | NA | TRBJ1-4 | TRBV19 | CASSIRGATNEKLFF | TGTGCCAGTAGTATACGCGGGGCAACTAATGAAAAACTGTTTTTT
NA | NA | TRBJ1-5 | TRBV7-8 | CASSLDSSNQPQHF | TGTGCCAGCAGCTTAGACTCTAGCAATCAGCCCCAGCATTTT
NA | TRBD1 | TRBJ1-2 | TRBV9 | CASSADRGLGYTF | TGTGCCAGCAGCGCCGACAGGGGGCTGGGCTACACCTTC
NA | TRBD1 | TRBJ1-1 | TRBV7-2 | CASSSTGGDTEAFF | TGTGCCAGCAGCTCCACAGGGGGGGACACTGAAGCTTTCTTT
NA | NA | TRBJ1-1 | TRBV19 | CASSMQGMNTEAFF | TGTGCCAGTAGTATGCAGGGGATGAACACTGAAGCTTTCTTT
once | TRBD1 | TRBJ2-7 | TRBV5-1 | CASTTDRNYYEQYF | TGCGCCAGCACCACGGACAGGAACTACTACGAGCAGTACTTC
NA | NA | TRBJ1-2 | TRBV3-1/TRBV3-2 | CASSQGPFQDYGYTF | TGTGCCAGCAGCCAAGGACCTTTTCAGGACTATGGCTACACCTTC
NA | TRBD2 | TRBJ2-1 | TRBV2 | CATKRASGDNEQFF | TGTGCCACGAAGAGGGCTAGCGGGGACAATGAGCAGTTCTTC
NA | TRBD1 | TRBJ2-5 | TRBV5-4 | CASSWLDRGQETQYF | TGTGCCAGCAGCTGGCTGGACAGGGGCCAAGAGACCCAGTACTTC
NA | NA | TRBJ1-4 | TRBV12-3/TRBV12-4 | CASTRRGNEKLFF | TGTGCCAGCACCAGGAGGGGAAATGAAAAACTGTTTTTT
NA | TRBD1 | TRBJ1-3 | TRBV30 | CAWSKTGSGNTIYF | TGTGCCTGGAGTAAGACAGGGTCTGGAAACACCATATATTTT
NA | NA | TRBJ2-1 | TRBV15 | CATSRETGRQFF | TGTGCCACCAGCAGAGAAACAGGCCGTCAGTTCTTC
NA | NA | TRBJ1-3 | TRBV7-2 | CASSLGDTGNTIYF | TGTGCCAGCAGCTTAGGGGACACTGGAAACACCATATATTTT
NA | TRBD1 | TRBJ2-1 | TRBV7-2 | CASSLVGQSHNEQFF | TGTGCCAGCAGCTTAGTGGGACAGTCTCACAATGAGCAGTTCTTC
NA | TRBD1 | TRBJ1-1 | TRBV28 | CVVGLGQGGTEAFF | TGTGTCGTTGGTCTTGGACAGGGGGGCACTGAAGCTTTCTTT
few | NA | TRBJ1-2 | TRBV27 | CASSLSQFNYGYTF | TGTGCCAGCAGTTTATCGCAGTTTAACTATGGCTACACCTTC
NA | NA | TRBJ1-2 | TRBV7-9 | CASSLRGKGYGYTF | TGTGCCAGCAGCTTACGGGGGAAAGGATATGGCTACACCTTC
NA | TRBD1 | TRBJ1-2 | TRBV5-6 | CASSGQGAGYGYTF | TGTGCCAGCAGCGGACAGGGCGCGGGGTATGGCTACACCTTC
NA | NA | TRBJ2-3 | TRBV4-3 | CASSQSHFFDTQYF | TGCGCCAGCAGCCAATCGCACTTCTTTGATACGCAGTATTTT
NA | NA | TRBJ1-3 | TRBV7-9 | CASSPPDRRRNTIYF | TGTGCCAGCAGCCCGCCGGACCGGAGGAGAAACACCATATATTTT
NA | NA | TRBJ1-2 | TRBV7-9 | CASSPKDIYGYTF | TGTGCCAGCAGCCCCAAGGACATCTATGGCTACACCTTC
NA | NA | TRBJ2-2 | TRBV5-1 | CASRRRGPKNTGELFF | TGCGCCAGCAGGAGGAGGGGCCCTAAGAACACCGGGGAGCTGTTTTTT
NA | NA | TRBJ1-2 | TRBV19 | CASRTTGANYGYTF | TGTGCCAGTAGGACCACAGGAGCTAACTATGGCTACACCTTC